The entry that follows covers one T cell receptor (beta chain) sequence. Antigen: not known. Sequenced by immunoSEQ multiplex PCR; TCRdb stores in-frame clones only, minus some. In the table there are about 90,000 clones, roughly 92% of which are singletons. These data originate in a study of graft-versus-host responses after intestinal transplantation. Trimming left V 5 bases short and J 7 bases short, with 13 bases between. The CDR3 is 12 residues long. Looked up from germline, CDR1 is SGHNT and CDR2 is YYREEE (reference sequence). The sequencing here drew on unstimulated CD4+ T cells sorted from spleen or lymph node cells, taken before intestinal transplant. The chain uses TRBV5-4 and TRBJ2-7; D perhaps matches TRBD2 (5 bases). The clonotype originates from a human donor who received an intestinal transplant. In nucleotides, the CDR3 is TGTGCCAGCAGTCTTGACCGAGGGGAGCAGTACTTC. This codes for CASSLDRGEQYF. Full variable domain (missing parts from reference TRBV5-4 and TRBJ2-7): ETGVTQSPTHLIKTRGQQVTLRCSSQSGHNTVSWYQQALGQGPQFIFQYYREEENGRGNFPPRFSGLQFPNYSSELNVNALELDDSALYLCASSLDRGEQYFGPGTRLTVT.